Following are 26 T cell receptor beta chains from one sample sequenced in a study of T-cell memory formation after mild COVID-19. In TCRdb, the 5' RACE reads were re-called with MiXCR into one record per CDR3 protein. Of 350,000 to 500,000 distinct CDR3 sequences listed, over 15% are singletons. Sequencing input: PBMCs or a T cell subset sorted from them (not recorded which). All receptors come from a man between 18 and 29 years old who had mild COVID-19 (a few samples of this study predate the infection). Cell type and time point are not known.

This clonotype has a handful of counts. This chain uses TRBV12-3 or TRBV12-4 with TRBJ2-1, with 10 nucleotides matching TRBD2. The CDR3 is 13 amino acids. V lost 6 bases to trimming and J lost 6 bases; unmatched junction nucleotides: 2. The CDR3 sequence: CASSSSGGNEQFF. In DNA form, the CDR3 reads TGTGCCAGCAGCTCTAGCGGGGGCAATGAGCAGTTCTTC.

The chain couples TRBV12-3 or TRBV12-4 to TRBJ2-3; D not resolved. Between the trimmed V and J ends, which lost 4 bases and 0 bases, there was a span of 14 bases. CDR3 length equals 16 residues. As DNA, the CDR3 is TGTGCCAGCAGTTCCCCCCTGCGGCCTAGCACAGATACGCAGTATTTT. Encoded protein: CASSSPLRPSTDTQYF.

CDR3 loop: CASSQGRGSYEQYV. The CDR3 DNA sequence: TGCGCCAGCAGCCAAGGGCGGGGTTCCTACGAGCAGTACGTC. The chain joins TRBV4-3 to TRBJ2-7, with a possible D match to TRBD2 (6 bases). Trimming pared 1 base from V and 1 base from J, leaving 8 bases between. CDR1 is LGHNA, CDR2 YSLEER, per germline. The CDR3 is 14 residues long.

The chain couples TRBV12-3 or TRBV12-4 to TRBJ2-3; possibly TRBD2 for D (6 bases). The V end was cut by 3 bases, the J end by 3 bases, with 13 bases between. This CDR3 has 15 amino acids. In nucleotides, the CDR3 is TGTGCCAGCAGTTTGACGGTAGCGGTGACAGATACGCAGTATTTT. Protein product: CASSLTVAVTDTQYF.

The chain joins TRBV4-1 to TRBJ1-5; D uncertain. The CDR3 covers 15 residues. Germline V gives CDR1 MGHRA, CDR2 YSYEKL. Trimming left V 4 bases short and J 2 bases short, with 12 bases between. The chain's CDR3 is CASSPGYRRNQPQHF. The DNA for the CDR3 is TGCGCCAGCAGCCCTGGTTATCGGCGCAATCAGCCCCAGCATTTT.

A few counts support this clonotype. CDR3 sequence reads: CSVVGQTRGSTDTQYF. CDR3 DNA: TGCAGCGTGGTGGGACAGACGAGAGGTAGCACAGATACGCAGTATTTT. V and J are TRBV29-1 and TRBJ2-3, with 7 bases fitting TRBD1. This CDR3 comprises 16 residues. The V segment lost 6 bases and the J segment 0 bases; nucleotides outside the gene matches: 12. CDR1 and CDR2 from the germline V gene are SQVTM and ANQGSEA.

This sequence joins TRBV20-1 and TRBJ2-6; either TRBD1 or TRBD2 may supply D (5 bases each). From germline, CDR1 is DFQATT and CDR2 SNEGSKA (reference sequence). V was cut by 3 bases and J by 2 bases, with 11 bases left in between. The CDR3 has 15 amino acids. The DNA of the CDR3 is TGCAGTGCTAGTGACGGGGCTCCTGGGGCCAACGTCCTGACTTTC. The encoded protein is CSASDGAPGANVLTF.

This clonotype has only a few counts. The chain combines TRBV20-1 with TRBJ2-3, with 8 bases lining up with TRBD2. The CDR3 has 15 amino acids. The J segment lost 3 bases and the V segment lost 4 bases, leaving 9 bases of the junction unmatched. Germline-derived CDR1 and CDR2 are DFQATT and SNEGSKA (reference sequence). CDR3 sequence (DNA): TGCAGTGCTATCCTCGGGGGGGGGCCAACAGATACGCAGTATTTT. As protein: CSAILGGGPTDTQYF.

The table lists this clonotype with a few counts. This chain connects TRBV7-2 to TRBJ1-2; D is possibly TRBD1 (5 bases). CDR1 SGHTA and CDR2 FQGNSA come from the germline V gene. There are 13 residues in the CDR3. V was shortened by 7 bases and J by 4 bases, with 13 bases between the two germline ends. In DNA, the CDR3 is TGTGCCAGCACCCCGACAGCAGGCTATGGCTACACCTTC. Its translation is CASTPTAGYGYTF.

This clonotype has more than one count but fewer than ten. The gene calls are TRBV7-8 and TRBJ2-2; 10 bases match TRBD1. CDR3 length equals 17 residues. V was clipped by 2 bases and J by 1 base; unmatched bases: 4. Germline values: CDR1 SGHVS, CDR2 FQNEAQ. CDR3 DNA sequence: TGTGCCAGCAGCTTACCCCGGGACAGGGGGAACACCGGGGAGCTGTTTTTT. Protein sequence: CASSLPRDRGNTGELFF.

The genes are TRBV18 and TRBJ1-1; a weak D match, TRBD1 (5 bases). The V gene lost 4 bases and the J gene lost 6 bases, with 15 bases spanning the gap. There are 14 residues in the CDR3. Germline V gene lookup returns CDR1 KGHSH and CDR2 LQKENI. The CDR3 is CASSREDGTAEAFF. DNA for the CDR3: TGTGCCAGCTCACGGGAAGACGGGACGGCTGAAGCTTTCTTT.

The gene calls are TRBV6-5 and TRBJ2-1; D perhaps matches TRBD1 (7 bases). CDR3 length equals 15 residues. Germline V CDR1 and CDR2: MNHEY, SVGAGI. V lost 3 bases and J lost 9, with 18 bases in between. The CDR3 sequence is CASSYTQGGRPEQFF. The CDR3 DNA sequence: TGTGCCAGCAGTTATACCCAGGGGGGTCGTCCTGAGCAGTTCTTC.

The chain carries TRBV10-3 and TRBJ2-5; TRBD1 aligns across 9 bases. Germline trimming cut 11 bases from V and 2 bases from J; bases unmatched to any gene: 9. This CDR3 contains 14 residues. CDR1 and CDR2 (germline): ENHRY, SYGVKD. This CDR3 reads CAASGTGIQETQYF. CDR3 sequence (DNA): TGTGCCGCCTCCGGGACAGGGATACAAGAGACCCAGTACTTC.

This clonotype occurred once. The chain is built from TRBV29-1 and TRBJ2-3; D not certain. The CDR3 is made up of 12 amino acids. The V end lost 6 bases, the J end lost 2 bases, and 9 bases lay between the germline ends. Germline values: CDR1 SQVTM, CDR2 ANQGSEA. The CDR3 loop is CSVLDHTDTQYF. The CDR3 region has the DNA TGCAGCGTCCTGGACCACACAGATACGCAGTATTTT.

The chain is built from TRBV10-3 and TRBJ2-1; the match to TRBD2 covers 10 bases. J was trimmed by 4 bases and V by 3 bases; bases with no gene match: 6. CDR1 and CDR2 (germline): ENHRY, SYGVKD. The CDR3 has 16 residues. CDR3 sequence reads: CAISDQGAGGYNEQFF. DNA of the CDR3: TGTGCCATCAGTGACCAGGGAGCGGGGGGGTACAATGAGCAGTTCTTC.

There are a few counts of this clonotype. The J gene is TRBJ2-1, the V gene TRBV7-2, with 10 nucleotides matching TRBD2. This CDR3 is built from 17 residues. The ends lost 1 base at V and 10 bases at J; junction bases unmatched: 13. Germline CDR1 and CDR2: SGHTA and FQGNSA. As DNA, the CDR3 is TGTGCCAGCAGCTTAGTCCCTAGCGGGGGCCTCCGCTCGGAGCAGTTCTTC. Translated: CASSLVPSGGLRSEQFF.

In its sample, this clonotype was seen a few times. The CDR3 loop reads CASIQRFGVLRSSYNEQFF. The DNA for the CDR3 is TGTGCCAGCATCCAAAGATTTGGCGTCCTCCGAAGCTCCTACAATGAGCAGTTCTTC. This chain joins TRBV2 and TRBJ2-1; D is uncertain. The V gene's germline CDR1 is SNHLY and CDR2 FYNNEI. The ends were cut back, 7 bases at V and 0 bases at J, with 25 bases in the middle. The CDR3 sequence is 19 residues long. Full variable domain (rest looked up from reference TRBV2 and TRBJ2-1): EPEVTQTPSHQVTQMGQEVILRCVPISNHLYFYWYRQILGQKVEFLVSFYNNEISEKSEIFDDQFSVERPDGSNFTLKIRSTKLEDSAMYFCASIQRFGVLRSSYNEQFFGPGTRLTVL.

The chain links TRBV24-1 to TRBJ2-7, with D uncertain. This CDR3 has 14 amino acids. Germline V CDR1 and CDR2: KGHDR, SFDVKD. With 3 bases removed from V and 3 bases from J, the gap between germline ends came to 11 bases. The CDR3 here is CATSDPDGCYEQYF. The DNA of the CDR3 is TGTGCCACCAGTGATCCGGACGGGTGCTACGAGCAGTACTTC.

The chain's CDR3 is CASSFPGDSKNIQYF. CDR3 DNA: TGTGCCAGCAGTTTCCCAGGGGATTCCAAAAACATTCAGTACTTC. The chain combines TRBV12-3 or TRBV12-4 with TRBJ2-4; D is possibly TRBD1 (6 bases). The CDR3 is 15 amino acids. Between the trimmed V and J ends, which lost 3 bases and 2 bases, there was a span of 11 bases.

V and J are TRBV6-2 or TRBV6-3 and TRBJ2-3; 12 bases agree with TRBD2. From germline, CDR1 is MNHEY and CDR2 SVGEGT. After removal of 10 bases from V and 2 bases from J, the junction contained 4 bases not matched to a gene. The CDR3 is 14 residues long. This CDR3 reads CATRLAGVTDTQYF. CDR3 DNA sequence: TGTGCCACCCGACTAGCGGGGGTCACAGATACGCAGTATTTT.

This clonotype was counted a single time. The chain carries TRBV9 and TRBJ1-1; D ambiguous. The CDR3 runs to 14 residues. V gave up 2 bases and J gave up 1 base, with 9 bases separating them. CDR1 is SGDLS, CDR2 YYNGEE, per germline. The CDR3 loop reads CASSVATENTEAFF. Written as DNA, the CDR3 is TGTGCCAGCAGCGTTGCTACAGAGAACACTGAAGCTTTCTTT.

CDR3 nucleotides: TGTGCCAGCAGCTACCGGGACAGGGGCCCAGATACGCAGTATTTT. Encoded protein: CASSYRDRGPDTQYF. The rearrangement uses TRBV9 and TRBJ2-3; TRBD1 matches at 10 bases. This CDR3 has 15 amino acids. Trimming at V came to 4 bases and at J to 4 bases, leaving 6 bases not matched to a gene. The germline V gene encodes CDR1 SGDLS and CDR2 YYNGEE.

Only one count was recorded for this clonotype. This chain joins TRBV9 and TRBJ2-6; D may be TRBD2 (6 bases). Germline V gene lookup returns CDR1 SGDLS and CDR2 YYNGEE. V was clipped by 3 bases and J by 4 bases, with 14 bases between them. This CDR3 has 16 amino acids. The DNA of the CDR3 is TGTGCCAGCAGCGCAGGGAGGCTGGTAGGGGCCAACGTCCTGACTTTC. Translating gives CASSAGRLVGANVLTF.

The chain is built from TRBV28 and TRBJ2-1, with TRBD1 matching over 7 bases. Germline V gene lookup returns CDR1 MDHEN and CDR2 SYDVKM. The CDR3 length is 15 residues. J gave up 5 bases and V 6 bases, and 10 bases lay outside the gene matches. CDR3 residues: CASRTTGIGNNEQFF. The CDR3 DNA is TGTGCCAGCAGAACGACAGGGATCGGAAACAATGAGCAGTTCTTC.

The chain links TRBV7-3 to TRBJ2-3; 8 bases map to TRBD2. Germline CDR1 SGHTA, CDR2 FQGTGA. V lost 2 bases and J lost 1; bases outside the gene matches: 2. CDR3 size: 15 residues. The CDR3 sequence: CASSLDGGGTDTQYF. CDR3 in DNA: TGTGCCAGCAGCTTAGACGGGGGGGGCACAGATACGCAGTATTTT. Full variable domain (remainder filled in from reference TRBV7-3 and TRBJ2-3): GAGVSQTPSNKVTEKGKYVELRCDPISGHTALYWYRQSLGQGPEFLIYFQGTGAADDSGLPNDRFFAVRPEGSVSTLKIQRTERGDSAVYLCASSLDGGGTDTQYFGPGTRLTVL.

This clonotype was seen a handful of times. The chain joins TRBV4-3 to TRBJ1-2; 8 bases are shared with TRBD1. Germline CDR1 is LGHNA and CDR2 is YSLEER. V dropped 4 bases and J dropped 11; count of bases not matched to a gene: 12. The CDR3 is 14 amino acids. The CDR3 region has the DNA TGCGCCAGCAGCCTAACCGGGACAGGTCCTCATTACACCTTC. It is translated as CASSLTGTGPHYTF.